The 11 T cell receptor beta chains listed next were all sequenced from one sample in a study of T cells expressing NK-cell markers (dated by TCRdb to about 2020). The library was made by 5' RACE. TCRdb lists the instrument as Illumina HiSeq 2000. TCRdb reprocessed the raw reads; every CDR3 protein sequence is a single record, and DNA is not supplied. This sample's table contains about 190,000 distinct CDR3 sequences. The leading ten clones occupy around 21% of the sample. Sequenced: blood T cells: a sorted CD56 or NKG2C T cell subset, CD4+ or CD8+ T cells, or bulk PBMC T cells (not recorded which). The receptors come from a man aged 18-70 years in good health.

This chain links TRBV30 with TRBJ2-7. The germline gives CDR1 GTSNPN, CDR2 SVGIG (reference sequence). The CDR3 contains 13 residues. CDR3 region: CAWSVQNAYEQYF. Supplemented by reference TRBV30 and TRBJ2-7, the full variable domain reads SQTIHQWPATLVQPVGSPLSLECTVEGTSNPNLYWYRQAAGRGLQLLFYSVGIGQISSEVPQNLSASRPQDRQFILSSKKLLLSDSGFYLCAWSVQNAYEQYFGPGTRLTVT.

The rearrangement joins TRBV27 to TRBJ1-6; as DNA is missing, the TRBD1 call by TCRdb cannot be tested. This CDR3 is 14 amino acids long. Looked up from germline, CDR1 is MNHEY and CDR2 is SMNVEV (reference sequence). CDR3 loop: CASRKGQTNSPLHF.

The rearrangement uses TRBV4-1 and TRBJ1-4. Germline loops: CDR1 MGHRA, CDR2 YSYEKL. CDR3 length: 16 residues. CDR3: CASSQVASGMNEKLFF.

This chain links TRBV11-1 with TRBJ2-7; lacking DNA, the TRBD1 call made by TCRdb goes unchecked. The CDR3 has 18 residues. Germline loops: CDR1 SGHAT, CDR2 FQDESV (reference sequence). CDR3 sequence reads: CASSPGALAGAPTYEQYF.

This chain connects TRBV15 to TRBJ2-2. The germline V gene encodes CDR1 LNHNV and CDR2 YYDKDF (reference sequence). This CDR3 has 12 residues. The CDR3 loop is CATSRGTGELFF.

The rearrangement links TRBV3-1 to TRBJ2-7. The CDR3 covers 14 residues. The germline CDR1 and CDR2 sequences are LGHDT and YNNKEL (reference sequence). This CDR3 reads CASSQSVGTYEQYF.

The V call is TRBV12-3 or TRBV12-4, the J call TRBJ1-1. This CDR3 is 12 amino acids long. CDR3 loop: CASSLTPTESFF.

The chain recombines TRBV14 with TRBJ2-5; TCRdb selects TRBD2, and the lack of DNA leaves this call unchecked. Germline values: CDR1 SGHDN, CDR2 FVKESK. The CDR3 covers 17 residues. The CDR3 region is CASSYGLAGGEQETQYF.

The chain's CDR3 is CSARNQKHGGWQPQHF. The gene calls are TRBV20-1 and TRBJ1-5. Germline CDR1 and CDR2: DFQATT and SNEGSKA (reference sequence). This CDR3 comprises 16 residues.

The genes are TRBV19 and TRBJ1-6. The CDR3 covers 17 residues. Germline V gene lookup returns CDR1 LNHDA and CDR2 SQIVND (reference sequence). This CDR3 is CASSIEGPAIGNSPLHF. Full variable domain (missing parts from reference TRBV19 and TRBJ1-6): DGGITQSPKYLFRKEGQNVTLSCEQNLNHDAMYWYRQDPGQGLRLIYYSQIVNDFQKGDIAEGYSVSREKKESFPLTVTSAQKNPTAFYLCASSIEGPAIGNSPLHFGNGTRLTVT.

The genes are TRBV6-1 and TRBJ1-6; the D call of TRBD1 rests on TCRdb alone, since no DNA is present to check it. Germline-derived CDR1 and CDR2 are MNHNS and SASEGT. This CDR3 is built from 15 residues. The CDR3 loop is CASSTRDRFNSPLHF.